The present entry profiles one TCR beta chain with its context. Its antigen is currently unknown. Every participating donor gave one draw, a heparinised blood sample averaging roughly 100 mL. Sorted cells reached over 95% purity in every population. The data belong to a study of beta chain features in type 1 diabetes. General observations from the study: Shorter TCRB CDR3s, moderately but significantly so, were found in Type 1 diabetes patients in all four CD4+ subsets. HLA influence on TCRB rearrangement stayed unresolved here.

V lost 2 bases, J lost 2 bases, and 11 bases lay in between. CDR3 length: 14 amino acids. Germline CDR1 SGHKS, CDR2 YYEKEE (reference sequence). Sequenced material consisted of expressed TCRB transcripts (all of the isolated RNA was reverse transcribed). TCRdb's copy holds only in-frame clones and misses some; the assay was immunoSEQ multiplex PCR. The repertoire consists of around 26,000 clones, with 55% to 70% occurring once and the leading ten covering 1.1%. Input material: stem cell memory CD4+ T cells from blood. The chain combines TRBV5-5 with TRBJ2-7; TRBD1 might be the D (5 bases). The source is a woman between 35 and 50 years old with type 1 diabetes. The CDR3 coding sequence is TGTGCCAGCAGCTTCGGCAGGACAACCTACGAGCAGTACTTC. This codes for CASSFGRTTYEQYF.